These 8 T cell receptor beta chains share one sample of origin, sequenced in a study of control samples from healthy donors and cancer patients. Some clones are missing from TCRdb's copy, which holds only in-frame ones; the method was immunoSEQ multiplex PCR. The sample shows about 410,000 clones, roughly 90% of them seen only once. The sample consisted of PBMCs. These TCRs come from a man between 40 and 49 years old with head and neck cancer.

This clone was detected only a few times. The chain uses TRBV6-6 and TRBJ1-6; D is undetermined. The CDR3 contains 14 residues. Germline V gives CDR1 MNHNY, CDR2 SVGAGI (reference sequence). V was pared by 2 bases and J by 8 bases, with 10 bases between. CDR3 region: CASSYRTEDSPLHF. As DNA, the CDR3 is TGTGCCAGCAGTTACCGGACCGAGGATTCACCCCTCCACTTT.

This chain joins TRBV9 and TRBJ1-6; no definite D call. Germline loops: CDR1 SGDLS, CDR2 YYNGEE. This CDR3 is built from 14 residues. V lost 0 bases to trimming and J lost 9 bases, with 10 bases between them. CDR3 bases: TGTGCCAGCAGCGTAGAGCGAGAGGGTTCACCCCTCCACTTT. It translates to CASSVEREGSPLHF.

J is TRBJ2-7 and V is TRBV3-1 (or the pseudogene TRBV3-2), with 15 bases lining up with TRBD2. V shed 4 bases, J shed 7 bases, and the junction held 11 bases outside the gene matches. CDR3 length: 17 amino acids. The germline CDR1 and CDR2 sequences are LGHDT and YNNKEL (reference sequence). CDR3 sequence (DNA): TGTGCCAGCAGCCCTACGGGACTAGCGGGGGGCCGGGGGGAGCAGTACTTC. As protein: CASSPTGLAGGRGEQYF.

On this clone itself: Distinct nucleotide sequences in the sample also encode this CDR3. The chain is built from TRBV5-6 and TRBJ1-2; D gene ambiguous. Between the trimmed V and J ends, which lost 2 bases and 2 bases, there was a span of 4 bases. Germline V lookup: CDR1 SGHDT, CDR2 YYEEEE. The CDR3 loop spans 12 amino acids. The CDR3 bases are TGTGCCAGCAGCTTAACCAACTATGGCTACACCTTC. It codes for CASSLTNYGYTF.

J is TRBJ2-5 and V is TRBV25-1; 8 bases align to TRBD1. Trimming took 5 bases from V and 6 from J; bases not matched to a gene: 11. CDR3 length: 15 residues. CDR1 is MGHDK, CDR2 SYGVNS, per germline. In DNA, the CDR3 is TGTGCCAGCAGTCCTCCGGGGACAGGATGGAAGACCCAGTACTTC. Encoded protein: CASSPPGTGWKTQYF.

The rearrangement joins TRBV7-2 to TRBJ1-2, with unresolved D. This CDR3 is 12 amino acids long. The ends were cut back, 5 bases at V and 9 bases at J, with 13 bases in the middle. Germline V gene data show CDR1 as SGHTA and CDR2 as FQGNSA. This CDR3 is CASSPRTTSYTF. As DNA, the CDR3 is TGTGCCAGCAGCCCCCGGACGACAAGCTACACCTTC.

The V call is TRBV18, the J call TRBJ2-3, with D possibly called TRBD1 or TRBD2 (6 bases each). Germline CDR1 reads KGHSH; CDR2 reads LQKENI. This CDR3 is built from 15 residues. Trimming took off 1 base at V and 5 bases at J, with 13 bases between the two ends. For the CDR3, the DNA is TGTGCCAGCTCACCACTAGGGGGGCTACTAGATACGCAGTATTTT. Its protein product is CASSPLGGLLDTQYF.

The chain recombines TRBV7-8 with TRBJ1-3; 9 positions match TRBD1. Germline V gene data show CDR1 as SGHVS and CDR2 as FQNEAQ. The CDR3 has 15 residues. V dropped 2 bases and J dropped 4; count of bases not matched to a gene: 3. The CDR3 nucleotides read TGTGCCAGCAGCTTACACAGGGGGCCGGGAAACACCATATATTTT. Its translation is CASSLHRGPGNTIYF.